These T cell receptor beta chains were read from a single sample in a study of T cell responses to AZD1222 COVID-19 vaccine. Data came from immunoSEQ multiplex PCR; TCRdb stores just in-frame clones and leaves some out. The table shows about 83,000 clones, with roughly 90% occurring only once. Sequencing used peripheral blood, obtained on day 0 of MenACWY control vaccination. All receptors come from an adult in good health. The CDR3 runs from the conserved cysteine through the conserved F or W. The D gene is left open where the match is weak. The listing skips clone size in some rows; elsewhere it reads once, few, many or a size class.

TRBJ2-1 NA TRBV6-5 NA TGTGCCAGCAGTTACTCAGACGGCAGCTCCTACAATGAGCAGTTCTTC CASSYSDGSSYNEQFF
TRBJ2-7 NA TRBV28 NA TGTGCCAGCCGCAGGACAAGGGCCTCGACCTACGAGCAGTACTTC CASRRTRASTYEQYF
TRBJ1-4 NA TRBV28 NA TGTGCCAGCCGGGTAGGGGGAGGTGAAAAACTGTTTTTT CASRVGGGEKLFF
TRBJ2-2 NA TRBV3-1/TRBV3-2 NA TGTGCCAGCAGCCCCCGGATTGCCGGGGAGCTGTTTTTT CASSPRIAGELFF
TRBJ2-3 NA TRBV28 NA TGTGCCAGCAGTTTTCTCTTGGAGAGCACAGATACGCAGTATTTT CASSFLLESTDTQYF
TRBJ2-1 NA TRBV28 NA TGTGCCAGTAGGCGGACTAACTCCTACAATGAGCAGTTCTTC CASRRTNSYNEQFF
TRBJ2-2 NA TRBV7-3 TRBD1 TGTGCCAGCAGCTTGGGACAGGGGGGCACCGGGGAGCTGTTTTTT CASSLGQGGTGELFF
TRBJ2-7 NA TRBV19 TRBD1 TGTGCCAGTAGTCCCGGGACAGGGAACACCTACGAGCAGTACTTC CASSPGTGNTYEQYF
TRBJ2-7 NA TRBV9 NA TGTGCCAGCAGCGTAGCGGACCCAGCCGAGCAGTACTTC CASSVADPAEQYF
TRBJ1-4 once TRBV4-3 NA TGCGCCAGCAGCCAGGACCTCGCAACTAATGAAAAACTGTTTTTT CASSQDLATNEKLFF
TRBJ2-7 once TRBV21-1 NA TGTGCCAGCAGCAAATGTAACGGAGCCTCCCTCTACGAGCAGTACTTC CASSKCNGASLYEQYF
TRBJ1-1 once TRBV2 NA TGTGCCAGCAGATATCAGGGTCTTGGCACTGAAGCTTTCTTT CASRYQGLGTEAFF
TRBJ1-1 NA TRBV28 NA TGTGCCAGCCCCGGAGGGACGAACACTGAAGCTTTCTTT CASPGGTNTEAFF
TRBJ2-7 NA TRBV28 TRBD2 TGTGCCAGCAGTAGCCCGGGACTAGCGGGAAGCTACGAGCAGTACTTC CASSSPGLAGSYEQYF
TRBJ1-5 once TRBV6-6 NA TGTGCCAGCAGTTACTCCATTGGGGGGGGCCAGCCCCAGCATTTT CASSYSIGGGQPQHF
TRBJ2-5 once TRBV7-9 NA TGTGCCAGCAGTCCAACTAGAGTACTAGAGACCCAGTACTTC CASSPTRVLETQYF
TRBJ2-3 NA TRBV7-9 NA TGTGCCAGCAGCTTTCAAGCGAACCTGGAAGATACGCAGTATTTT CASSFQANLEDTQYF
TRBJ2-7 NA TRBV18 TRBD1 TGTGCCAGCTCGGGACAGGGGGCTACACTTACCTACGAGCAGTACTTC CASSGQGATLTYEQYF
TRBJ2-5 NA TRBV10-3 NA TGTGCCATCAGTGAGGGGTTGGGAACAGCTCAAGAGACCCAGTACTTC CAISEGLGTAQETQYF
TRBJ1-1 NA TRBV9 NA TGTGCCAGCAGCGTAGAATGGAAGGGTGAAGCTTTCTTT CASSVEWKGEAFF
TRBJ2-7 NA TRBV10-3 TRBD1 TGTGCCATCAGTGAGGGGACAGGGGAGTACGAGCAGTACTTC CAISEGTGEYEQYF
TRBJ2-7 NA TRBV28 TRBD2 TGTGCCAGCAGTTTACTCTTCCTAGCGGGGGGCTACGAGCAGTACTTC CASSLLFLAGGYEQYF
TRBJ2-1 NA TRBV9 TRBD2 TGTGCCAGCAGCCCATCCGGGACTAGCAGGTATGAGCAGTTCTTC CASSPSGTSRYEQFF
TRBJ1-5 NA TRBV28 NA TGTGCCAGTAACTTGGTTTGGCAGCCCCAGCATTTT CASNLVWQPQHF
TRBJ2-3 NA TRBV30 NA TGTGCCTGGAGCCTCCTGTCAGCCCTTCAGGGTACGCAGTATTTT CAWSLLSALQGTQYF
TRBJ1-1 NA TRBV4-1 TRBD1 TGCGCCAGCAGCCATCCGGGACAGGGGACGCAGAAAGCTTTCTTT CASSHPGQGTQKAFF
TRBJ2-1 NA TRBV6-6 TRBD2 TGTGCCAGCAGTCAGGGACTAGCGGGAGCTATATACAATGAGCAGTTCTTC CASSQGLAGAIYNEQFF
TRBJ1-1 NA TRBV5-8 NA TGTGCCAGCAGCCGGGGGCCGGAGAACACTGAAGCTTTCTTT CASSRGPENTEAFF
TRBJ2-7 NA TRBV3-1/TRBV3-2 NA TGTGCCAGCAGGGGAGGGGGCTACGAGCAGTACTTC CASRGGGYEQYF
TRBJ2-7 NA TRBV4-1 NA TGCGCCAGCAGCCAAGCGGCACTAGCTAACGAGCAGTACTTC CASSQAALANEQYF
TRBJ2-1 once TRBV5-6 NA TGTGCCAGCAGCTTGGTGAGGGTCGGCGTGAATTCCTACAATGAGCAGTTCTTC CASSLVRVGVNSYNEQFF
TRBJ1-5 few TRBV19 NA TGTGCCAGTAGTATAAAGGACCGCGATCAGCCCCAGCATTTT CASSIKDRDQPQHF
TRBJ2-1 NA TRBV6-1 TRBD2 TGTGCCAGCAGTGGCCAGACTAGCGGGAGGCCTTACAATGAGCAGTTCTTC CASSGQTSGRPYNEQFF
TRBJ1-3 NA TRBV12-3/TRBV12-4 NA TGTGCCAGCAGCCGAAGCTCTGGAAACACCATATATTTT CASSRSSGNTIYF
TRBJ1-1 NA TRBV6-5 TRBD1 TGTGCCAGCAGACAGGGACAGGGAGGTGCTGAAGCTTTCTTT CASRQGQGGAEAFF
TRBJ2-3 NA TRBV10-1 NA TGCGCCAGCAGTGTACGGCAGGCAGATACGCAGTATTTT CASSVRQADTQYF
TRBJ1-2 NA TRBV12-3/TRBV12-4 NA TGTGCCAGCAGTTTAGAGCCGGAATATGGCTACACCTTC CASSLEPEYGYTF
TRBJ2-1 once TRBV18 TRBD2 TGTGCCAGCTCACCACCGTCTAGCGGGAGAGGTATAGGGCAGTTCTTC CASSPPSSGRGIGQFF
TRBJ1-1 NA TRBV6-5 TRBD1 TGTGCCACCAACCGGGACAGACCTCCTAACACTGAAGCTTTCTTT CATNRDRPPNTEAFF
TRBJ1-2 once TRBV5-1 NA TGCGCCAGCAGCCTTGACGGCGATTATGGCTACACCTTC CASSLDGDYGYTF
TRBJ2-7 NA TRBV6-5 NA TGTGCCAGCAGTCTATGGGGTGTCCACGAGCAGTACTTC CASSLWGVHEQYF
TRBJ2-3 NA TRBV10-1 NA TGCGCCAGCAGTGAGGTTAGCGTCTCAGATACGCAGTATTTT CASSEVSVSDTQYF
TRBJ1-2 few TRBV7-2 NA TGTGCCAGCAGCTTATTAGCCCGGGGGAAAGATGGCTACACCTTC CASSLLARGKDGYTF
TRBJ2-1 NA TRBV24-1 NA TGTGCCACCAGTGGCCCGAGACTGGGCAGTCGGTTCTTC CATSGPRLGSRFF
TRBJ2-3 once TRBV5-4 NA TGTGCCAGCAGCATGGTGCGGCCCGGGGCAACAGATACGCAGTATTTT CASSMVRPGATDTQYF
TRBJ2-3 NA TRBV19 TRBD2 TGTGCCAGTAGTATCTCTAGCGGAGACAACACAGATACGCAGTATTTT CASSISSGDNTDTQYF
TRBJ2-6 NA TRBV4-3 TRBD1 TGCGCCAGCAGCCCAGATGGGACAGATAACTCTGGGGCCAACGTCCTGACTTTC CASSPDGTDNSGANVLTF